This TCR beta chain was sequenced during a study of neoadjuvant anti-PD-1 for oral cavity cancer. Background on the study: Around day 43, patients without progression received a fourth nivolumab dose before surgery.

The sample holds one count of this clone. Its antigen remains unknown. There are 15 residues in the CDR3. With 4 bases removed from V and 5 bases from J, the gap between germline ends came to 16 bases. The germline V gene has CDR1 SGHDT and CDR2 YYEEEE. The assay was immunoSEQ multiplex PCR, and TCRdb's table has in-frame clones only and misses some. The sample consists of about 15,000 clones, around 36% of them appearing once. As for time point: after neoadjuvant nivolumab, at surgical resection. These newly diagnosed stage II-IVA oral cavity squamous cell carcinoma patients had no prior systemic or radiation treatment. General observations from the study: Each response group had just a few patients in TCR analyses.

The input for sequencing was tumor tissue, taken after nivolumab (anti-PD-1) treatment. The source of this sequence is a person aged 40-85 years with oral cavity squamous cell carcinoma. The chain combines TRBV5-6 with TRBJ2-1; D remains unclear. In nucleotides, the CDR3 is TGTGCCAGCAGCCCCCCTGCAAACCCCAACAATGAGCAGTTCTTC. Protein: CASSPPANPNNEQFF. The full variable domain, its missing parts supplied by reference TRBV5-6 and TRBJ2-1, is DAGVTQSPTHLIKTRGQQVTLRCSPKSGHDTVSWYQQALGQGPQFIFQYYEEEERQRGNFPDRFSGHQFPNYSSELNVNALLLGDSALYLCASSPPANPNNEQFFGPGTRLTVL.